This T cell receptor (beta chain) was profiled in a study of blood T cell repertoires in COVID-19. Data came from immunoSEQ multiplex PCR; TCRdb stores just in-frame clones and leaves some out. Of 300,000 to 350,000 clones detected, over 70% appear once; the ten largest clones hold about 6%. The CDR3 runs 14 residues. The germline V gene has CDR1 MNHNS and CDR2 SASEGT. V lost 3 bases, J lost 4 bases, and 12 bases lay in between. The TCR sequence derives from a woman between 50 and 59 years old with COVID-19, enrolled during active disease. The chain uses TRBV6-1 and TRBJ1-1; D may be TRBD1 (5 bases). Material: peripheral blood. For the CDR3, the DNA is TGTGCCAGCAGTGATTGGGCGGGGGGCACTGAAGCTTTCTTT. This gives the protein CASSDWAGGTEAFF.